This T cell receptor beta chain comes out of a study of blood T cell repertoires in COVID-19 (dated by TCRdb to about 2020). Regarding the study in general: The collaborator samples originated in the United States, Italy and Spain and spanned the acute and convalescent phases of COVID-19. The material from the prospective study consisted of cDNA or gDNA derived from T cells, B-cell-depleted T cells, or PBMCs. Subjects who had been exposed to COVID-19, were actively infected with it, or had recovered from it provided the deeply sampled blood TCRbeta repertoires that made up the dataset. The repertoires were made available in a free public database intended to serve as a resource for research on the immune response to SARS-CoV-2. The samples were drawn from two sources: the first 160 participants of the ongoing ImmuneRACE study, and 1,254 subjects contributed by 6 global collaborators. A de-identified subject ID, COVID-19 status, age in years and sex were almost always included in the sample metadata. Where available, HLA class I and class II types were obtained from metadata supplied by the sample provider rather than from assay-based typing.

What the work shows at the level of the full study, not this receptor alone: Clinical and demographic metadata were provided uncurated, with the amount varying by source and participant.

About this clone itself: Its antigen is still unknown. At one of its ends the junction is not consistent with the germline gene, which may arise from a read error.

One collaborating source in Seattle enrolled patients during active infection and followed them longitudinally through the course of disease. The collaborating institutions used their own protocols to collect whole blood in K2EDTA tubes. For TCRbeta analysis, collaborator samples were shipped as frozen whole blood, as isolated PBMCs, or as DNA extracted from either sample type. TCRbeta CDR3 regions were amplified from genomic DNA by means of the immunoSEQ Assay, a bias-controlled multiplex PCR. Under the source paper's analysis protocol: Within the assay, amplification of reference gene primers was used to estimate how many nucleated cells each sample contained. To quantify the absolute abundance of each unique TCRbeta CDR3 rearrangement, sequence reads were collapsed and filtered. For each sample, productive Simpson clonality was calculated by taking the square root of Simpson's diversity index across productive rearrangements. Drawn from immuneACCESS, this table holds only the in-frame rearrangements with V and J called that TCRdb kept. Clones are partly lost; checked studies trace under half to an unresolved V gene and leave the rest unexplained. The V and J calls and clone size come from that table; D and trimming were worked out from the DNA. For this sample there are some 260,000 clones; 88% appear just once. Clones ranked in the top ten supply about 10% of the sample.

The CDR3 sequence holds 15 residues, the cysteine and phenylalanine included. Kept here is only the CDR3 DNA, which spans 45 bases and is read in frame from base 1. CDR1 and CDR2 are read off the germline V gene (reference sequence) as SSHAT and FNYEAQ. The receptor's source is a woman between 65 and 79 years old with COVID-19, enrolled during active disease. Sequencing was carried out using peripheral blood. In this chain, TRBV7-7 is recombined with TRBJ2-5; 8 bases in the junction line up with TRBD2. In nucleotide form, the sequence is TGTGCTAGCAGCCCACGGGGGGGAGAGGAAGAGACCCAGTACTTC. The translation is CASSPRGGEEETQYF.